This entry concerns a single T cell receptor (beta chain). Its antigen is still unknown. The data derive from a study of T cell responses to AZD1222 COVID-19 vaccine. Per germline, CDR1 GTSNPN and CDR2 SVGIG (reference sequence). Trimming took 3 bases from V and 0 from J, leaving 15 bases between them. This CDR3 has 16 residues. The repertoire was sequenced with immunoSEQ multiplex PCR; TCRdb's copy has only in-frame clones and lacks some. Here the sample spans around 85,000 clones, 86% being singletons. Whole-study findings and limits: Spike as a whole was targeted by vaccine-associated CD4 TCRs, dominant at 160-218 and 743-854. Unmutated regions of variants are reportedly targeted by nearly half of spike-specific TCRs. Possibly, clonal diversity was underestimated; donors were largely white British and included more females. Spike-specific TCR depth and breadth grew after two AZD1222 doses.

The sequence came from an adult in good health. The source material was peripheral blood, sampled on day 0 of AZD1222 vaccination. The V gene is TRBV30, the J gene TRBJ1-5; a possible D gene is TRBD1 (5 bases). CDR3 in amino acids: CAWSGEGSYSNQPQHF. Here the CDR3 DNA reads TGTGCCTGGAGCGGGGAGGGGTCCTATAGCAATCAGCCCCAGCATTTT. Filled out from reference TRBV30 and TRBJ1-5, the complete variable domain reads SQTIHQWPATLVQPVGSPLSLECTVEGTSNPNLYWYRQAAGRGLQLLFYSVGIGQISSEVPQNLSASRPQDRQFILSSKKLLLSDSGFYLCAWSGEGSYSNQPQHFGDGTRLSIL.